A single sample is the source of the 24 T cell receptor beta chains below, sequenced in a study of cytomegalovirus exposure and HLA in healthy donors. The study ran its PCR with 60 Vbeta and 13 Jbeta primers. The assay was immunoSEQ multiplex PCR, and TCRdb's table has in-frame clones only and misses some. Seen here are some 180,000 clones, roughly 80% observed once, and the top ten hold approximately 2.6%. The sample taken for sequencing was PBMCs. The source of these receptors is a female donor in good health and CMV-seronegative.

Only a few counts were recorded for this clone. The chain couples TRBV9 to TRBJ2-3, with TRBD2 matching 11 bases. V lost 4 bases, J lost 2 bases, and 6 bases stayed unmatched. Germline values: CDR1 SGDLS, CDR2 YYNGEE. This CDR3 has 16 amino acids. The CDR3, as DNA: TGTGCCAGCAGCATCGGGACTAGCGGCTCCACAGATACGCAGTATTTT. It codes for CASSIGTSGSTDTQYF. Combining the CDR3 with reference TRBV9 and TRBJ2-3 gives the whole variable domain DSGVTQTPKHLITATGQRVTLRCSPRSGDLSVYWYQQSLDQGLQFLIQYYNGEERAKGNILERFSAQQFPDLHSELNLSSLELGDSALYFCASSIGTSGSTDTQYFGPGTRLTVL.

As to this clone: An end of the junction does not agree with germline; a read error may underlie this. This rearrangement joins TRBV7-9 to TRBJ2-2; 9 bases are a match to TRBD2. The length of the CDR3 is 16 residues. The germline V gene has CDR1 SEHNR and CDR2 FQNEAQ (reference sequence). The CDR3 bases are TGTTCCAGCAGCTTATATGTTAGCGGGAGTTCCGGGGAGCTGTTTTTT. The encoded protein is CSSSLYVSGSSGELFF. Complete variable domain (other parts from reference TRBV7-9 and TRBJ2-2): DTGVSQNPRHKITKRGQNVTFRCDPISEHNRLYWYRQTLGQGPEFLTYFQNEAQLEKSRLLSDRFSAERPKGSFSTLEIQRTEQGDSAMYLCSSSLYVSGSSGELFFGEGSRLTVL.

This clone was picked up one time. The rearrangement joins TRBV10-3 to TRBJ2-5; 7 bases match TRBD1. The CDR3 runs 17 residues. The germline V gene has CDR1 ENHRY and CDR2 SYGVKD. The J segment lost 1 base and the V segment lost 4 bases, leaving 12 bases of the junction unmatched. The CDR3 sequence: CAISVSQGVGIQETQYF. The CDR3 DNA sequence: TGTGCCATCAGTGTAAGCCAGGGGGTCGGAATCCAAGAGACCCAGTACTTC.

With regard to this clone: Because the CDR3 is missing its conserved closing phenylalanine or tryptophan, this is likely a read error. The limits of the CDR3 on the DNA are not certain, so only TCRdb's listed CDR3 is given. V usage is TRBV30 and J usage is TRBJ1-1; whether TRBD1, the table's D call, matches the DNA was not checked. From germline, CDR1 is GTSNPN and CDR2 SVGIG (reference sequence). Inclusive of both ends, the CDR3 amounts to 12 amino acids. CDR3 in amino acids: CAWAYGQAPYLL.

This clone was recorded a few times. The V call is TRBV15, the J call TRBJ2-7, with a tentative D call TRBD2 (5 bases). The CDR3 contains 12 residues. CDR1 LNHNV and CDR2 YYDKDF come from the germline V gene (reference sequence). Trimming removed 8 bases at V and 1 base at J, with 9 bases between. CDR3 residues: CATGRGSYEQYF. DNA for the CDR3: TGTGCCACCGGCCGGGGATCCTACGAGCAGTACTTC.

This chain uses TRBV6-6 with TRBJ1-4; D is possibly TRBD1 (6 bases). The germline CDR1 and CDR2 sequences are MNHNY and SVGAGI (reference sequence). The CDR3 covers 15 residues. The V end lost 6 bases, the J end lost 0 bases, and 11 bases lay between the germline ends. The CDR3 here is CASRQGIATNEKLFF. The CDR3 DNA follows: TGTGCCAGCAGGCAGGGGATCGCAACTAATGAAAAACTGTTTTTT.

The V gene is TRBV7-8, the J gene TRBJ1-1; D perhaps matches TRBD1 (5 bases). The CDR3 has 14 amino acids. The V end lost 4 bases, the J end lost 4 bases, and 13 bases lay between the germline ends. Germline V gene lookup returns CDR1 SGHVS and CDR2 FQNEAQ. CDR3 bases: TGTGCCAGCAGCTATTCATCAGGGCTCACTGAAGCTTTCTTT. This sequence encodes CASSYSSGLTEAFF. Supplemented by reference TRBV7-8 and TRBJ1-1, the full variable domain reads GAGVSQSPRYKVAKRGQDVALRCDPISGHVSLFWYQQALGQGPEFLTYFQNEAQLDKSGLPSDRFFAERPEGSVSTLKIQRTQQEDSAVYLCASSYSSGLTEAFFGQGTRLTVV.

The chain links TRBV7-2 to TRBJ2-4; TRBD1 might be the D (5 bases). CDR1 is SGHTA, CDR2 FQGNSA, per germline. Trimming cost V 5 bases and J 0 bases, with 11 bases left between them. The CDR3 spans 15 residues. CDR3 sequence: CASSQNTGAKNIQYF. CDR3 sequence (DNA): TGTGCCAGCAGCCAAAATACAGGAGCCAAAAACATTCAGTACTTC.

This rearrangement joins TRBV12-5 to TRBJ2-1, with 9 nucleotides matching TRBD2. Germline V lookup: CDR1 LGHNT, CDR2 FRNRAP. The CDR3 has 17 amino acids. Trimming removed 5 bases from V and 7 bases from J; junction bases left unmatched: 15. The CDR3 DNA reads TGTGCTAGTGGTCCCCACCGGGGGGGCGGGGGGGGGAATGAGCAGTTCTTC. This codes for CASGPHRGGGGGNEQFF.

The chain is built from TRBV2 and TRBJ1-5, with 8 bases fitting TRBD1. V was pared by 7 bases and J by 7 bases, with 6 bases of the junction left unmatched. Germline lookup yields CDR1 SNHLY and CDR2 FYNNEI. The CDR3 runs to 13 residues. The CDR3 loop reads CASNQGAAQPQHF. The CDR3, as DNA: TGTGCCAGCAATCAGGGGGCGGCACAGCCCCAGCATTTT.

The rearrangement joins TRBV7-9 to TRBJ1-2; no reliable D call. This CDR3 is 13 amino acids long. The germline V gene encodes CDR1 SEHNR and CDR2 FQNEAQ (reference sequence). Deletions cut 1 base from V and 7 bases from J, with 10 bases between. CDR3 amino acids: CASSLEYSGGYTF. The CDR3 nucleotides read TGTGCCAGCAGCTTAGAGTACAGCGGTGGCTACACCTTC.

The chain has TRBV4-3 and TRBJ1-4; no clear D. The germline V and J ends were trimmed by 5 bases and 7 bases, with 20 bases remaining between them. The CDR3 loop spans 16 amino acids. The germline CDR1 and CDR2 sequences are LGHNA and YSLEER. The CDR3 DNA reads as TGCGCCAGCAGCGAGATGGCAGTCCTGGGGAGTGAAAAACTGTTTTTT. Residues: CASSEMAVLGSEKLFF.

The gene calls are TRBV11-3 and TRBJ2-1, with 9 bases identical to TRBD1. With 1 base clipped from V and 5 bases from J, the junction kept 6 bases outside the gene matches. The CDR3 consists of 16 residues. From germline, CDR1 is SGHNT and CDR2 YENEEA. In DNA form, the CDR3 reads TGTGCCAGCAGCTTAGGAGGGACAGGGTACGACAATGAGCAGTTCTTC. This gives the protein CASSLGGTGYDNEQFF.

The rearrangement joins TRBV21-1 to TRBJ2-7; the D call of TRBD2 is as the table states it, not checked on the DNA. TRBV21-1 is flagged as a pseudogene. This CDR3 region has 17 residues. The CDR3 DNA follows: TGTGCCAGCAGCAGATCACCGCGGGAGGGGTGGAAGTACGAGCAGTACTTC. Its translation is CASSRSPREGWKYEQYF.

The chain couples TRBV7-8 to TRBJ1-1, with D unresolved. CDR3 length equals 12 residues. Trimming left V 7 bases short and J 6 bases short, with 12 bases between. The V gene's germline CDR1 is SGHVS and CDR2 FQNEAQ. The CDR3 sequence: CASTSVTAEAFF. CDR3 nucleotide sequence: TGTGCCAGCACCTCCGTAACAGCTGAAGCTTTCTTT.

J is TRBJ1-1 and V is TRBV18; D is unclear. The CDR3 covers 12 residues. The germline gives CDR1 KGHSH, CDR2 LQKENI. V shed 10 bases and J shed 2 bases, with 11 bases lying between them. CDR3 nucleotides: TGTGCCACGAGGGCAGGAAACACTGAAGCTTTCTTT. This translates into CATRAGNTEAFF.

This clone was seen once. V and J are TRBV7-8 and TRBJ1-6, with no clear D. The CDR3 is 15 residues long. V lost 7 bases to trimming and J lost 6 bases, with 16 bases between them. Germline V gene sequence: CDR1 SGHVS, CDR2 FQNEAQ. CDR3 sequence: CASTPDGGANSPLHF. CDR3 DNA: TGTGCCAGCACCCCCGACGGAGGTGCTAATTCACCCCTCCACTTT.

Written as DNA, the CDR3 is TGTGCCGGAAGGACAGCCTCCTACGAGCAGTACTTC. It yields the protein CAGRTASYEQYF. J is TRBJ2-7 and V is TRBV6-1; D might be TRBD1 (6 bases). Germline assignment: CDR1 MNHNS and CDR2 SASEGT. Trimming removed 11 bases from V and 0 bases from J, with 11 bases in between. The CDR3 loop spans 12 amino acids.

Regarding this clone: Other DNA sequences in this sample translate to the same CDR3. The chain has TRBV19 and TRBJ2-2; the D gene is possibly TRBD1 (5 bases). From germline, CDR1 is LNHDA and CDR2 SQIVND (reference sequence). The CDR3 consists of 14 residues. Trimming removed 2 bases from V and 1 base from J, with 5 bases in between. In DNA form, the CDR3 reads TGTGCCAGTAGTATACAGGGGAACACCGGGGAGCTGTTTTTT. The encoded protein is CASSIQGNTGELFF.

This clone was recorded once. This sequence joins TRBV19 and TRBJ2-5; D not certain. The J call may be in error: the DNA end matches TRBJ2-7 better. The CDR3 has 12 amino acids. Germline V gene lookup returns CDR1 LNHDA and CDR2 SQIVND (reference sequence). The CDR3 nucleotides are TGTGCCAGTAGTATGCTTGTCTACGAGCAGTACTTC. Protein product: CASSMLVYEQYF.

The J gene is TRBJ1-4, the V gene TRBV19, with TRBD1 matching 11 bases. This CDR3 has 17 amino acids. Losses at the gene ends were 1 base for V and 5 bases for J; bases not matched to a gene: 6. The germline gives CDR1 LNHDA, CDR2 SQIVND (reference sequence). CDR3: CASSIGTGGGGNEKLFF. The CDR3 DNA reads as TGTGCCAGTAGTATAGGGACAGGGGGCGGTGGGAATGAAAAACTGTTTTTT.

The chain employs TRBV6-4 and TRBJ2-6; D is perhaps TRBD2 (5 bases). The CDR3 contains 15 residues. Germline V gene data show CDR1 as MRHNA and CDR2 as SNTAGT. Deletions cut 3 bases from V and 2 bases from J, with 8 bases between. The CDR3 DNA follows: TGTGCCAGCAGTGAGTACGGGGCTGGGGCCAACGTCCTGACTTTC. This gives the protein CASSEYGAGANVLTF.

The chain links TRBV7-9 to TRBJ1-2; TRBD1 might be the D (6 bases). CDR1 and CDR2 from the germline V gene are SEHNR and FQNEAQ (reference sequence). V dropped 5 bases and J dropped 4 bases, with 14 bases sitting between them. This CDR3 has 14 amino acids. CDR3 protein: CASSIRGSGYGYTF. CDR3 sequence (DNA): TGTGCCAGCAGCATTAGGGGGTCGGGCTATGGCTACACCTTC.

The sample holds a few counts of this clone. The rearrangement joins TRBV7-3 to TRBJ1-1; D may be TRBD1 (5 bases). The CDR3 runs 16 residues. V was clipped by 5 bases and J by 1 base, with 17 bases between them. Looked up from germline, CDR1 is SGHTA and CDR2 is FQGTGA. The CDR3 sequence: CASSAPQGFRNTEAFF. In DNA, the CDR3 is TGTGCCAGCAGCGCACCCCAGGGATTCCGGAACACTGAAGCTTTCTTT. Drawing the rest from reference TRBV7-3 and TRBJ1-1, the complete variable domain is GAGVSQTPSNKVTEKGKYVELRCDPISGHTALYWYRQSLGQGPEFLIYFQGTGAADDSGLPNDRFFAVRPEGSVSTLKIQRTERGDSAVYLCASSAPQGFRNTEAFFGQGTRLTVV.